One sample yielded the 19 T cell receptor beta chains listed below, sequenced in a study of tumor and adjacent non-tumor tissue in lung cancer. This sample's RNA came from whole unsorted tissue. The library came from three nested PCR rounds adapted from ARM-PCR protocols. Using its own MiXCR run on the multiplex PCR reads, TCRdb lists one record per CDR3 protein. Here the sample spans about 70,000 distinct CDR3 sequences, about 80% being singletons. Material: lung tumor tissue. The receptors were sampled from a man in his sixties with non-small cell lung cancer.

This clonotype was counted only a few times. A junction boundary mismatches the germline segment, possibly from a read error. V usage is TRBV5-6 and J usage is TRBJ1-2; D not certain. The CDR3 is 13 amino acids. From germline, CDR1 is SGHDT and CDR2 YYEEEE. The CDR3 is CTSSLDGSYGYTF. The DNA of the CDR3 is TGTACCAGCAGCTTGGACGGGTCCTATGGCTACACCTTC.

A note on this clonotype: A much larger clone lies a single base off, so this may be a read error. This chain joins TRBV28 and TRBJ1-2; possibly TRBD1 for D (5 bases). This CDR3 contains 12 residues. The germline CDR1 and CDR2 sequences are MDHEN and SYDVKM. The CDR3 reads CASSFGGDGYIF. The CDR3 region has the DNA TGTGCCAGCAGTTTCGGAGGGGATGGCTACATCTTC.

As concerns this clonotype: One end of the junction does not line up with germline, which may come from a read error. The CDR3 bases are TGTGCCAGCAGTTTCCATGACACCGGGGAGCCGTTTTTT. Protein product: CASSFHDTGEPFF. The chain combines TRBV12-3 or TRBV12-4 with TRBJ2-2, with TRBD2 as a possible D gene (5 bases). This CDR3 has 13 residues.

This clonotype appeared many times. The junction does not match germline at one end; this may be a read error. The CDR3 loop is CASSPGGGPNTEAFF. CDR3 DNA sequence: TGTGCCAGCAGTCCCGGGGGGGGCCCCAACACTGAGGCTTTCTTT. The chain couples TRBV6-5 to TRBJ1-1; D is perhaps TRBD1 (6 bases). Per germline, CDR1 MNHEY and CDR2 SVGAGI. This CDR3 has 15 residues.

This clonotype appeared a single time. V is TRBV20-1 and J is TRBJ2-7; D tentatively reads TRBD1 or TRBD2 (5 bases each). The CDR3 has 12 residues. Germline V gene data show CDR1 as DFQATT and CDR2 as SNEGSKA (reference sequence). The CDR3 protein is CNARDGPEEQYF. In nucleotides, the CDR3 is TGCAATGCGAGGGACGGACCCGAAGAGCAGTACTTC.

Ten or more counts support this clonotype. The chain uses TRBV20-1 and TRBJ2-1, with no clear D. V lost 0 bases, J lost 2 bases, and 11 bases lay in between. Germline V gene lookup returns CDR1 DFQATT and CDR2 SNEGSKA (reference sequence). This CDR3 has 15 residues. The CDR3 DNA follows: TGCAGTGCTAGAGATCGTCGAACCCCCTACAATGAGCAGTTCTTC. It specifies CSARDRRTPYNEQFF.

Comments on this clonotype: The DNA is omitted, as the CDR3 cannot be located on it reliably, and the CDR3 follows TCRdb's listing. The V gene is TRBV12-3 or TRBV12-4, the J gene TRBJ2-6; the table assigns TRBD1, which was not confirmed against the DNA. Both ends counted, the CDR3 spans 15 residues. The CDR3 sequence is CVSTSWGTGANVLTF.

This clonotype was observed once. The junction departs from the called germline gene at one end, perhaps through a read error. The V and J genes are TRBV5-5 and TRBJ1-5; 7 bases fit TRBD1. CDR3 size: 16 residues. From germline, CDR1 is SGHKS and CDR2 YYEKEE (reference sequence). CDR3 in DNA: TGTGCCATCAGCTTGGTCAGGGGGGACAGCAATCAGCCCCAGCATTTT. The encoded protein is CAISLVRGDSNQPQHF.

Remarks on this clonotype: The junction shows a germline mismatch at one end, possibly a read error. The CDR3 sequence is CASSYSRSVTGELYF. Here the CDR3 DNA reads TGTGCCAGCAGTTACTCGAGAAGTGTCACCGGGGAGCTGTATTTT. The chain links TRBV6-5 to TRBJ2-2; D might be TRBD2 (5 bases). The CDR3 runs to 15 residues. Germline assignment: CDR1 MNHEY and CDR2 SVGAGI.

Comment on this clonotype: One end of the junction does not line up with germline, which may come from a read error. The rearrangement uses TRBV7-9 and TRBJ2-7; 7 bases match TRBD2. CDR3 length equals 13 residues. Germline V gene data show CDR1 as SEHNR and CDR2 as FQNEAQ (reference sequence). CDR3: CGSSLSGPFEQYF. CDR3 in DNA: TGTGGCAGCAGCCTTAGCGGGCCGTTCGAGCAGTACTTC.

Note on this clonotype: A read error is possible here, since a much larger clone lies one base away. The CDR3 does not close with the conserved phenylalanine or tryptophan, likely indicating a read error. The chain uses TRBV20-1 and TRBJ2-1; no definite D call. This CDR3 spans 11 amino acids. Germline V CDR1 and CDR2: DFQATT, SNEGSKA (reference sequence). Here the CDR3 DNA reads TGCAATGCTATAACAGAGAATGAGCAGTTCTTA. This encodes CNAITENEQFL.

The chain couples TRBV25-1 to TRBJ2-6; TRBD1 might be the D (6 bases). With 2 bases removed from V and 4 bases from J, the gap between germline ends came to 9 bases. The CDR3 is 15 amino acids. CDR1 and CDR2 from the germline V gene are MGHDK and SYGVNS. The CDR3 loop reads CASSEVGAGANVLTF. CDR3 DNA sequence: TGTGCCAGCAGTGAAGTGGGGGCCGGGGCCAACGTCCTGACTTTC.

Only one count was recorded for this clonotype. At one end the junction does not follow the germline gene, possibly because of a read error. The chain has TRBV12-3 or TRBV12-4 and TRBJ2-1; D might be TRBD1 (5 bases). This CDR3 is 11 amino acids long. This CDR3 reads CVSEIRGEQFF. CDR3 nucleotides: TGTGTCAGCGAGATAAGGGGTGAGCAGTTCTTC.

This clonotype turned up a few times. Compared with germline, one end of the junction differs, possibly owing to a read error. The genes are TRBV12-3 or TRBV12-4 and TRBJ2-7; 7 bases align to TRBD2. The CDR3 contains 14 residues. The CDR3 sequence is CTSRPTCGRNEQYF. CDR3 nucleotide sequence: TGTACCAGCAGACCGACTTGCGGGAGAAACGAGCAGTACTTC.

CDR3 DNA: TGTGCCACCAGCAGAGGAGACAATGAGCAGTTCTTC. Its protein product is CATSRGDNEQFF. The V and J genes are TRBV15 and TRBJ2-1, with unresolved D. This CDR3 is built from 12 residues. Between the trimmed V and J ends, which lost 1 base and 5 bases, there was a span of 3 bases. Germline values: CDR1 LNHNV, CDR2 YYDKDF (reference sequence).

This clonotype was counted a few times. The chain employs TRBV24-1 and TRBJ2-7, with 12 bases fitting TRBD1. Germline lookup yields CDR1 KGHDR and CDR2 SFDVKD. V shed 4 bases, J shed 5 bases, and the junction held 8 bases outside the gene matches. This CDR3 is 16 amino acids long. CDR3 in DNA: TGTGCCACCAGTGACTCTCCGGGACAGGGGGCGAACGAGCAGTACTTC. It is translated as CATSDSPGQGANEQYF.

Turning to this clonotype: At one of its ends the junction is not consistent with the germline gene, which may arise from a read error. The chain combines TRBV6-1 with TRBJ1-5; D is uncertain. The CDR3 runs 17 residues. CDR1 and CDR2 (germline): MNHNS, SASEGT. This chain's CDR3 is CASSEDRRELGGQPKHF. The CDR3 coding sequence is TGTGCCAGCAGTGAGGATCGGAGGGAGCTTGGTGGTCAGCCCAAGCATTTT.

Note on this clonotype: The final CDR3 position lacks the conserved phenylalanine or tryptophan, pointing to a likely read error. CDR3 protein: CNGVWTGRRNEQYL. The CDR3 bases are TGCAATGGAGTTTGGACAGGGAGAAGGAACGAGCAGTACCTC. V usage is TRBV20-1 and J usage is TRBJ2-7; the match to TRBD1 covers 8 bases. The CDR3 loop spans 14 amino acids. CDR1 is DFQATT and CDR2 is SNEGSKA in the germline V gene (reference sequence).

On this clonotype itself: Lacking the conserved final phenylalanine or tryptophan, this CDR3 likely reflects a read error. The rearrangement joins TRBV20-1 to TRBJ1-4, with TRBD1 matching 8 bases. Germline values: CDR1 DFQATT, CDR2 SNEGSKA (reference sequence). The ends lost 4 bases at V and 8 bases at J; junction bases unmatched: 9. The CDR3 has 14 amino acids. CDR3 bases: TGCAGTGCTAAAGGGACAGGAATAGGGGAAAAACTGTTTTCT. Residues: CSAKGTGIGEKLFS.